This T cell receptor beta chain was identified in a study of metastatic and nonmetastatic thyroid tumors. As for the study in general: Malignant thyroid and benign thyroid patients provided blood and tumor or nodule tissue whose repertoires were compared.

This clone was counted many times. The antigen is not known. V was pared by 5 bases and J by 4 bases, with 5 bases of the junction left unmatched. The CDR3 totals 14 residues. In germline, CDR1 is PRHDT, CDR2 FYEKMQ (reference sequence). Study findings and constraints: In blood and tumor, TCR beta diversity was reportedly significantly higher in malignant thyroid tumors than in benign nodules.

All patients were treatment-naive before thyroid surgery. TCRdb reprocessed the PCR reads via MiXCR. The sample carries 20,000 to 25,000 clones, roughly an eighth recorded once. Sequenced sample: blood. The V gene is TRBV13, the J gene TRBJ2-1, with 7 bases identical to TRBD1. The TCR originated in a female donor with papillary thyroid cancer or a benign thyroid nodule (not recorded which). Some clones in this sample may be carry-over from other donors' samples. The CDR3 protein is CASSTPGQYNEQFF. As DNA, the CDR3 is TGTGCCAGCAGCACGCCGGGACAGTACAATGAGCAGTTCTTC.